This passage covers 16 T cell receptor beta chains from one sample sequenced in a study of blood T cell repertoires in COVID-19. The table came from immunoSEQ multiplex PCR; TCRdb's copy has only in-frame clones and leaves some out. The sample has over 250,000 clones, roughly 85% seen once. The specimen sequenced was PBMCs or T cells enriched from blood (not recorded which). The origin of the receptors is a man aged 40-49 years who had been exposed to COVID-19.

This sequence joins TRBV3-1 (or the pseudogene TRBV3-2) and TRBJ1-2; 7 positions agree with TRBD1. The CDR3 is 13 amino acids. J lost 13 bases, V lost 5 bases, and 13 bases had no gene match. Germline CDR1 is LGHDT and CDR2 is YNNKEL (reference sequence). CDR3 sequence reads: CASSSALGQACTF. As DNA, the CDR3 is TGTGCCAGCAGCTCCGCCCTCGGACAGGCCTGCACCTTC.

This clone has just one count. V and J are TRBV27 and TRBJ2-1, with TRBD2 matching over 7 bases. Germline CDR1 is MNHEY and CDR2 is SMNVEV (reference sequence). Trimming removed 2 bases from V and 7 bases from J; junction bases left unmatched: 8. The CDR3 has 15 residues. The CDR3 bases are TGTGCCAGCAGTTTACTGGCGGGCGGGGGTAATGAGCAGTTCTTC. Amino acid sequence: CASSLLAGGGNEQFF.

This chain uses TRBV5-6 with TRBJ1-2; 7 nucleotides agree with TRBD1. The CDR3 has 13 residues. CDR1 and CDR2 from the germline V gene are SGHDT and YYEEEE. Trimming cost V 2 bases and J 8 bases; bases outside gene matches: 6. The chain's CDR3 is CASSFGQALGYTF. The CDR3, as DNA: TGTGCCAGCAGCTTTGGACAGGCACTCGGCTACACCTTC.

The CDR3 DNA sequence: TGCAGCGTTGAAGATCCCCCAGGGTCAGATACGCAGTATTTT. As protein: CSVEDPPGSDTQYF. The chain has TRBV29-1 and TRBJ2-3, with a tentative D call TRBD1 (5 bases). V gave up 0 bases and J gave up 4 bases, with 11 bases separating them. The CDR3 runs to 14 residues. The germline CDR1 and CDR2 sequences are SQVTM and ANQGSEA.

The rearrangement links TRBV1 to TRBJ2-3; the tabulated D call, TRBD2, remains unverified against the DNA. TRBV1 is assigned pseudogene status. The CDR3 length is 17 residues. The CDR3 is CTSSQDIQAGASDTQYF. The CDR3 nucleotides are TGCACCAGCAGCCAAGATATCCAAGCGGGAGCGTCAGATACGCAGTATTTT.

The chain carries TRBV7-8 and TRBJ2-7; 8 nucleotides align to TRBD1. The germline CDR1 and CDR2 sequences are SGHVS and FQNEAQ. J gave up 3 bases and V 5 bases, and 9 bases lay outside the gene matches. CDR3 length: 15 residues. The DNA of the CDR3 is TGTGCCAGCAGCCAACCGGCAGGGACAGGCTACGAGCAGTACTTC. Amino acids: CASSQPAGTGYEQYF. Filled out from reference TRBV7-8 and TRBJ2-7, the complete variable domain reads GAGVSQSPRYKVAKRGQDVALRCDPISGHVSLFWYQQALGQGPEFLTYFQNEAQLDKSGLPSDRFFAERPEGSVSTLKIQRTQQEDSAVYLCASSQPAGTGYEQYFGPGTRLTVT.

This clone was detected only once. The rearrangement links TRBV2 to TRBJ1-2; D might be TRBD1 (5 bases). From germline, CDR1 is SNHLY and CDR2 FYNNEI. Trimming pared 2 bases from V and 1 base from J, leaving 8 bases between. The length of the CDR3 is 14 residues. The CDR3 nucleotides are TGTGCCAGCAGTGAATTCAGGGATAACTATGGCTACACCTTC. Its translation: CASSEFRDNYGYTF.

The CDR3 nucleotides are TGTGCCAGCAGCTTAGACCCAACAGGGAGAGGCGTCACCGGGGAGCTGTTTTTT. Protein product: CASSLDPTGRGVTGELFF. This sequence joins TRBV11-2 and TRBJ2-2, with D perhaps matching TRBD1 (6 bases). Germline CDR1 and CDR2: SGHAT and FQNNGV. Trimming cost V 0 bases and J 4 bases, with 18 bases left between them. This CDR3 is built from 18 residues.

J is TRBJ2-7 and V is TRBV5-8; TRBD1 matches 8 bases. This CDR3 region has 14 residues. Germline-derived CDR1 and CDR2 are SGHTS and YDEGEE. The J segment lost 5 bases and the V segment lost 6 bases, leaving 10 bases of the junction unmatched. The CDR3 DNA sequence: TGTGCCAGCATTTCCGGACAGGGAAATCACGAGCAGTACTTC. It yields the protein CASISGQGNHEQYF.

The genes are TRBV9 and TRBJ2-7, with a tentative D call TRBD2 (6 bases). CDR1 and CDR2 from the germline V gene are SGDLS and YYNGEE. V was pared by 0 bases and J by 2 bases, with 9 bases between. The CDR3 is made up of 14 amino acids. The CDR3 protein is CASSVAGDPYEQYF. The CDR3 DNA sequence: TGTGCCAGCAGCGTAGCGGGAGACCCCTACGAGCAGTACTTC.

V is TRBV27 and J is TRBJ2-3, with 7 bases matching TRBD2. V was pared by 4 bases and J by 3 bases, with 10 bases of the junction left unmatched. Germline V CDR1 and CDR2: MNHEY, SMNVEV (reference sequence). This CDR3 is 16 amino acids long. In DNA, the CDR3 is TGTGCCAGCAGTTCCCTGCTTTCGGGAGGAACAGATACGCAGTATTTT. This gives the protein CASSSLLSGGTDTQYF.

This rearrangement joins TRBV19 to TRBJ1-2, with a tentative D call TRBD1 (6 bases). Germline lookup yields CDR1 LNHDA and CDR2 SQIVND (reference sequence). This CDR3 has 15 amino acids. V was pared by 3 bases and J by 4 bases, with 15 bases between. CDR3 protein: CASSITGTNPYGYTF. CDR3 nucleotides: TGTGCCAGTAGTATTACGGGGACAAACCCCTATGGCTACACCTTC.

V and J are TRBV24-1 and TRBJ2-2; no clear D. This CDR3 comprises 13 residues. Between the trimmed V and J ends, which lost 3 bases and 5 bases, there was a span of 6 bases. Germline values: CDR1 KGHDR, CDR2 SFDVKD. CDR3 nucleotides: TGTGCCACCAGTGATCAATCAACCGGGGAGCTGTTTTTT. Protein product: CATSDQSTGELFF.

This clone was observed a few times. J is TRBJ1-6 and V is TRBV18; perhaps TRBD1 as D (6 bases). The length of the CDR3 is 17 residues. V was pared by 6 bases and J by 8 bases, with 23 bases between. Per the germline V gene, CDR1 is KGHSH and CDR2 is LQKENI. The CDR3 protein is CASSSRSGAQRDSPLHF. DNA of the CDR3: TGTGCCAGCTCCTCGCGTTCAGGGGCTCAAAGGGATTCACCCCTCCACTTT.

The CDR3 DNA reads as TGTGCCACCAGTGAATCCGTAGCGGGAGGGCCTAGTGGGAACACCGGGGAGCTGTTTTTT. Translation: CATSESVAGGPSGNTGELFF. V usage is TRBV24-1 and J usage is TRBJ2-2, with 11 bases fitting TRBD2. The V gene end was trimmed by 4 bases and the J gene end by 1 base; junction bases not matched to a gene: 13. The length of the CDR3 is 20 residues. CDR1 is KGHDR and CDR2 is SFDVKD in the germline V gene.

This clone appeared a few times. The chain uses TRBV2 and TRBJ1-6, with D tentatively TRBD1 (6 bases). With 5 bases removed from V and 6 bases from J, the gap between germline ends came to 14 bases. Germline CDR1 reads SNHLY; CDR2 reads FYNNEI. The CDR3 contains 15 residues. CDR3 in DNA: TGTGCCAGCAGTTTAGATAAAGGGGGTAATTCACCCCTCCACTTT. Translated: CASSLDKGGNSPLHF.